This TCR beta chain derives from a study of tissue T cells after allogeneic stem cell transplantation. As regards this clone: What it binds is unknown. Mouse names are used for the genes. The CDR3 is cut off 1 residue early in the read; its end comes from the germline J gene.

Findings and limits, study-wide: This small cohort was clinically heterogeneous, and sampling depth was a limitation. Few T cell clones were shared across patients, but motif clusters showed tissue-specific shared signatures.

The CDR3 contains 17 residues. From germline, CDR1 is NSHNY and CDR2 SYGAGN. With 1 base clipped from V and 0 bases from J, the junction kept 5 bases outside the gene matches. Survey-depth TCRbeta CDR3 sequencing reported V/J genes and productive frequencies. Method: immunoSEQ multiplex PCR; TCRdb's copy keeps in-frame clones and lacks some. The sample includes 20,000 to 25,000 clones, almost 70% seen only once; the top ten take 0.35% to 0.5%. This TCR derives from a female BALB/c mouse in good health. MHC haplotype here: H2-d. The chain is built from TRBV13-1 and TRBJ2-1, with 9 bases fitting TRBD2. The sequenced material came from blood. The CDR3 is CASSDPSGGGNYAEQFF. The CDR3 DNA, read in part, is TGTGCCAGCAGTGATCCATCTGGGGGGGGTAACTATGCTGAGCAGTTC.